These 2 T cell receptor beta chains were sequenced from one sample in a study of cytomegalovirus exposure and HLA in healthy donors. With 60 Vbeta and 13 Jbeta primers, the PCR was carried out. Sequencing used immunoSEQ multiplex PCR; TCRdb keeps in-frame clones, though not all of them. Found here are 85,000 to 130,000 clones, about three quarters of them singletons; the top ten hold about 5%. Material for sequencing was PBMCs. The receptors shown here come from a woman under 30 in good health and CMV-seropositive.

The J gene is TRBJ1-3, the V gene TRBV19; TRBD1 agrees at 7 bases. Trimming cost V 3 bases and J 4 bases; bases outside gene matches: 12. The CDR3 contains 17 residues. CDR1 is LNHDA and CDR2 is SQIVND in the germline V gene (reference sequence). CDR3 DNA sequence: TGTGCCAGTAGTATGGGGGACAGACGACTGAGAGGAAACACCATATATTTT. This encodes CASSMGDRRLRGNTIYF.

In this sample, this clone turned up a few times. The DNA of the CDR3 is TGTGCCTGGTCTCCGGGACTAGAGAGCACAGATACGCAGTATTTT. Protein: CAWSPGLESTDTQYF. This chain joins TRBV30 and TRBJ2-3, with 8 nucleotides matching TRBD2. The CDR3 runs to 15 residues. Unmatched junction bases numbered 7, after V lost 5 bases and J lost 0 bases. Germline assignment: CDR1 GTSNPN and CDR2 SVGIG (reference sequence).